Listed below are T cell receptor beta chains from one sample, sequenced in a study of T cell changes during pregnancy in multiple sclerosis. Some clones are missing from TCRdb's copy, which holds only in-frame ones; the method was immunoSEQ multiplex PCR. The repertoire holds 60,000 to 70,000 clones, with roughly 91% as singletons. This material consisted of peripheral blood, taken in the third trimester of pregnancy. The receptors were gathered from a female donor in good health, enrolled as a control in a pregnancy study. CDR3s include the opening cysteine and the closing phenylalanine or tryptophan. D genes are given only for firm matches. Clone size, where shown, is once, few, many, or a class for clones that have expanded.

j_gene | d_gene | v_gene | abundance | CDR3aa | CDR3nt
TRBJ2-6 | TRBD2 | TRBV7-9 | - | CATPWTSFLSGANVLTF | TGTGCCACCCCCTGGACTAGCTTTCTATCTGGGGCCAACGTCCTGACTTTC
TRBJ2-3 | - | TRBV25-1 | - | CASSELHRLGLQYF | TGTGCCAGCAGTGAACTCCACAGACTAGGTCTGCAGTATTTT
TRBJ1-2 | TRBD1 | TRBV30 | - | CAWGQGISLGGGYTF | TGTGCCTGGGGACAGGGGATCAGCTTGGGGGGGGGCTACACCTTC
TRBJ2-3 | - | TRBV5-6 | - | CASSLGQGRGGDTQYF | TGTGCCAGCAGCTTGGGTCAAGGCAGGGGTGGCGATACGCAGTATTTT
TRBJ2-3 | - | TRBV19 | - | CASSINSQGVSTDTQYF | TGTGCCAGTAGTATTAATTCGCAGGGCGTGAGCACAGATACGCAGTATTTT
TRBJ2-1 | TRBD1 | TRBV6-1 | - | CAARQGAYNEQFF | TGTGCCGCCCGTCAGGGGGCTTACAATGAGCAGTTCTTC
TRBJ2-5 | - | TRBV28 | once | CASSLPAGSETQYF | TGTGCCAGCAGTTTACCGGCAGGTTCAGAGACCCAGTACTTC
TRBJ1-1 | - | TRBV5-6 | few | CASSRGTVNTEAFF | TGTGCCAGCAGCCGCGGGACGGTGAACACTGAAGCTTTCTTT
TRBJ2-1 | TRBD2 | TRBV7-9 | - | CASSLSGGISYNEQFF | TGTGCCAGCAGCCTTAGCGGGGGGATTTCCTACAATGAGCAGTTCTTC
TRBJ2-1 | TRBD2 | TRBV28 | - | CASRPGWRAGLYNEQFF | TGTGCCAGCAGACCCGGGTGGCGAGCGGGACTCTACAATGAGCAGTTCTTC
TRBJ2-1 | TRBD2 | TRBV30 | - | CAWSVIAGGYNEQFF | TGTGCCTGGAGTGTAATCGCGGGGGGCTACAATGAGCAGTTCTTC
TRBJ2-5 | - | TRBV29-1 | - | CSVDSDGGQGTQYF | TGCAGCGTTGACTCGGACGGCGGCCAGGGGACCCAGTACTTC
TRBJ2-2 | TRBD2 | TRBV6-5 | - | CASSLAGGQGELFF | TGTGCCAGCAGTCTAGCGGGGGGGCAGGGGGAGCTGTTTTTT
TRBJ1-1 | - | TRBV5-4 | - | CASSSSLSNTEAFF | TGTGCCAGCAGCTCTTCACTATCCAACACTGAAGCTTTCTTT
TRBJ1-5 | TRBD1 | TRBV7-9 | - | CASSANDRGKEPQHF | TGTGCCAGCAGCGCGAATGACAGGGGCAAGGAGCCCCAGCATTTT
TRBJ2-7 | - | TRBV28 | many | CASSLLLQGETYEQYF | TGTGCCAGCAGTTTACTTTTACAGGGCGAAACCTACGAGCAGTACTTC
TRBJ2-5 | - | TRBV10-3 | - | CAVQGEETQYF | TGTGCCGTACAGGGTGAAGAGACCCAGTACTTC
TRBJ2-2 | TRBD2 | TRBV9 | - | CASSVGLAGGGNRELFF | TGTGCCAGCAGCGTAGGACTAGCGGGAGGGGGGAACCGGGAGCTGTTTTTT